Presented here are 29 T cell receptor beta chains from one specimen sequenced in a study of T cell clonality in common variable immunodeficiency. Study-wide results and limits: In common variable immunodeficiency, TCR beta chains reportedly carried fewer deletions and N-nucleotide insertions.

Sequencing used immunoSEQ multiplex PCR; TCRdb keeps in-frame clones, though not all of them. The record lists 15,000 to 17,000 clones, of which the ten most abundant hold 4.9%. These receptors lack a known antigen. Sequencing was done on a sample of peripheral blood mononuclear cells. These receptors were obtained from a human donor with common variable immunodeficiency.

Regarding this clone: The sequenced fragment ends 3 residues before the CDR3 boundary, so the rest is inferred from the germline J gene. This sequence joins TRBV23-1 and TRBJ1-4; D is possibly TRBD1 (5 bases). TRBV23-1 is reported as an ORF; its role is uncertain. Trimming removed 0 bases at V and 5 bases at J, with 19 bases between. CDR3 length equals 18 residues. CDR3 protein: CASSQSPGRESTNEKLFF. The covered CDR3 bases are TGCGCCAGCAGTCAATCACCAGGGAGGGAGAGTACCAATGAAAAA.

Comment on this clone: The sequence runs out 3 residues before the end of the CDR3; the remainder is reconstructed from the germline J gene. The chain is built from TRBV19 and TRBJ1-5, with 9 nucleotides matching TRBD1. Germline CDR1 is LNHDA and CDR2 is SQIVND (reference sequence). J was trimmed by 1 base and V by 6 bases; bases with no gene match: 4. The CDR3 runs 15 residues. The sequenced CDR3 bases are TGTGCCAGTAGGAGTGGACAGGGGAGCAATCAGCCC. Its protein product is CASRSGQGSNQP. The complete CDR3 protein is CASRSGQGSNQPQHF.

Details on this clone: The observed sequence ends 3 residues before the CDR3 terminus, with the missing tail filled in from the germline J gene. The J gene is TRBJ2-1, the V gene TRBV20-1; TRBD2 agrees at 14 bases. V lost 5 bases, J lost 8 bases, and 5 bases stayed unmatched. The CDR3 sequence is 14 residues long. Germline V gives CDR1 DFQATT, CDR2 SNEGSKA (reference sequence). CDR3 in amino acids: CSAETSGGAHEQFF. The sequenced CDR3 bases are TGCAGTGCTGAGACTAGCGGGGGGGCCCATGAG.

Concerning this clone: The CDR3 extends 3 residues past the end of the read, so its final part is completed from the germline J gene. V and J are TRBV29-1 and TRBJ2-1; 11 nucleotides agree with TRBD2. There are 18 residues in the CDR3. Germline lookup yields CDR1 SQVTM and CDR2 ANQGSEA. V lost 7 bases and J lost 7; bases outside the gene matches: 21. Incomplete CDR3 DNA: TGCAGCGCCGAACTTATCCTTATAGCGGGAGGGCCGGCGAATGAG. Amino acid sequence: CSAELILIAGGPANE. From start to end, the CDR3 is CSAELILIAGGPANEQFF.

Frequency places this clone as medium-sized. CDR3 loop: CSASLMDRVVVEDTQYF. CDR3 bases read: TGCAGTGCAAGCTTAATGGACAGGGTGGTAGTGGAAGATACG. The chain has TRBV20-1 and TRBJ2-3, with 8 bases identical to TRBD1. The read finishes 3 residues shy of the CDR3 end, and the germline J gene is used to complete it. This CDR3 is 17 amino acids long. V shed 6 bases, J shed 5 bases, and the junction held 19 bases outside the gene matches. CDR1 DFQATT and CDR2 SNEGSKA come from the germline V gene (reference sequence).

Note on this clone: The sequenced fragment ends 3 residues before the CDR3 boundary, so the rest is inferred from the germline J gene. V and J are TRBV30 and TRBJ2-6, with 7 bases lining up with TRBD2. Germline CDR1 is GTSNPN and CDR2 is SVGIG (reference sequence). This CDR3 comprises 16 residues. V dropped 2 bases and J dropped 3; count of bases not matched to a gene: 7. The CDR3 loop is CAWSRSGINGANVLTF. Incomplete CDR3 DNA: TGTGCCTGGAGTCGAAGCGGGATTAATGGGGCCAACGTC.

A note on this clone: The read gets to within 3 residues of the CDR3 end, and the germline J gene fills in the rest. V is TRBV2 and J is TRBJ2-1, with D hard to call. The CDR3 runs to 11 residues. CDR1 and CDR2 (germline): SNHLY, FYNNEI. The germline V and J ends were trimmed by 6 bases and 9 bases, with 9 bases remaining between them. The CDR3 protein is CASRFYLEQFF. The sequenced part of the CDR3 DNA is TGTGCCAGCAGGTTCTACCTTGAG.

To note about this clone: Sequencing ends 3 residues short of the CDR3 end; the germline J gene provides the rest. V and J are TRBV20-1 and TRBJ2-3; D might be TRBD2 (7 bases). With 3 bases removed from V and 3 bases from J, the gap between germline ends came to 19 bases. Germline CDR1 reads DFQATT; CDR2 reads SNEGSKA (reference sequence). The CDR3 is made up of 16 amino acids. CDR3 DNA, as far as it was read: TGCAGTGCTAGTGGGGAATGGGGGCGGGGGACAGATACG. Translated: CSASGEWGRGTDT. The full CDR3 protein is CSASGEWGRGTDTQYF.

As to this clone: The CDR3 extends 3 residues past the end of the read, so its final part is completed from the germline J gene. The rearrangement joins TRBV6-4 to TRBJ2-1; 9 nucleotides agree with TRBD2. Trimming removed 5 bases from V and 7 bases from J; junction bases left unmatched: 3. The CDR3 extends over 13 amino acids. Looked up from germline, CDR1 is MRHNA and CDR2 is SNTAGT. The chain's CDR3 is CASSLAGRNEQFF. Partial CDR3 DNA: TGTGCCAGCAGTCTAGCGGGGCGGAATGAG.

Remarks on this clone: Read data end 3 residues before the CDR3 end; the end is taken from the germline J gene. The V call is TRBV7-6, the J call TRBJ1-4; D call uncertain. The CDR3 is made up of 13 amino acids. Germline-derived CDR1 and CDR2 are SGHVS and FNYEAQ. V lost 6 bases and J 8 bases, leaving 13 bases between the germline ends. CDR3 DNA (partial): TGTGCCAGCAGTCCCCAACTAGGGGAAAAA. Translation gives CASSPQLGEK. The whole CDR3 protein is CASSPQLGEKLFF.

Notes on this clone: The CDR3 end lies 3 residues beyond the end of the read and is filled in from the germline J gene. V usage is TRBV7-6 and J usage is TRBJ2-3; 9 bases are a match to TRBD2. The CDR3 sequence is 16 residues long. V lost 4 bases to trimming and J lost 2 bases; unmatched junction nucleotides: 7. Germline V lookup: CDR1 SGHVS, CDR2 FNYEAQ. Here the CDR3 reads CASSSLQRGDTDTQYF. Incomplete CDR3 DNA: TGTGCCAGCAGCTCTCTCCAGCGGGGGGACACAGATACG.

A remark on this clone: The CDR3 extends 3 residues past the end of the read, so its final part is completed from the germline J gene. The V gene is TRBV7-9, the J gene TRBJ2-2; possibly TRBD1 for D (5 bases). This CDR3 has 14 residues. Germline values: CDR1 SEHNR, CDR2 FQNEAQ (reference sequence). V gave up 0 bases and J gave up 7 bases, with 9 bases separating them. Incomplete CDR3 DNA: TGTGCCAGCAGCTTAGCAGGGGCTAGCGGGGAG. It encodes CASSLAGASGE. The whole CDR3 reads CASSLAGASGELFF.

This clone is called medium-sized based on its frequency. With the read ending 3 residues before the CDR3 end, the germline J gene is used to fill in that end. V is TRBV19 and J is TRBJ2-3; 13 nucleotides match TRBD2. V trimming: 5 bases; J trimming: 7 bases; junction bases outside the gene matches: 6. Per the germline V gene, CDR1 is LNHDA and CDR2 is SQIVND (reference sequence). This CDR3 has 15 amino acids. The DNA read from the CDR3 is TGTGCCAGTAGTCCAGGGACTAGCGGGATCTATACG. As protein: CASSPGTSGIYT. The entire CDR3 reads CASSPGTSGIYTQYF. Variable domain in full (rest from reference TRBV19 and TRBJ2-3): DGGITQSPKYLFRKEGQNVTLSCEQNLNHDAMYWYRQDPGQGLRLIYYSQIVNDFQKGDIAEGYSVSREKKESFPLTVTSAQKNPTAFYLCASSPGTSGIYTQYFGPGTRLTVL.

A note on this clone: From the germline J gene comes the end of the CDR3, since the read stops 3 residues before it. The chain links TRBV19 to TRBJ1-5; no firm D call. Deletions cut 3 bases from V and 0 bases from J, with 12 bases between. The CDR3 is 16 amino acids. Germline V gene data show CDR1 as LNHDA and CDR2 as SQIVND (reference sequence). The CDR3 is CASSMGREYSNQPQHF. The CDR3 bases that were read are TGTGCCAGTAGTATGGGCAGAGAATATAGCAATCAGCCC.

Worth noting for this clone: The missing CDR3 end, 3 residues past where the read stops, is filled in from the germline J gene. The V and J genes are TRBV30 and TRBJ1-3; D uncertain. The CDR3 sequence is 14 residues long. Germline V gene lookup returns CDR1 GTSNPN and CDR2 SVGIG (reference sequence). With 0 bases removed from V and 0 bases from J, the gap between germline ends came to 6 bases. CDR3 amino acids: CAWSVTVSGNTIYF. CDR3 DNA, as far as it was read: TGTGCCTGGAGTGTAACAGTCTCTGGAAACACC.

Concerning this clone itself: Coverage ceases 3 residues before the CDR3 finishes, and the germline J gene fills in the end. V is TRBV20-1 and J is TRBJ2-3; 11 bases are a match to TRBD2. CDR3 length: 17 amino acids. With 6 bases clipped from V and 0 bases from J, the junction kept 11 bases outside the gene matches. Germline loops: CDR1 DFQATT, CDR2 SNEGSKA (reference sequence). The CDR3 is CSAQGKLAGVSTDTQYF. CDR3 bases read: TGCAGTGCCCAGGGGAAACTAGCGGGGGTTAGCACAGATACG.

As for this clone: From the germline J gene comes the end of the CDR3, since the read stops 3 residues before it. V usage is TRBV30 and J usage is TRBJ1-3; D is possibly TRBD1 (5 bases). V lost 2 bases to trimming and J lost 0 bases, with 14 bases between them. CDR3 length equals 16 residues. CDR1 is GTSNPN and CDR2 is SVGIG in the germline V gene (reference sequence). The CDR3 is CAWSSGGTGSGNTIYF. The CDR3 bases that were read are TGTGCCTGGAGTAGTGGGGGGACGGGCTCTGGAAACACC.

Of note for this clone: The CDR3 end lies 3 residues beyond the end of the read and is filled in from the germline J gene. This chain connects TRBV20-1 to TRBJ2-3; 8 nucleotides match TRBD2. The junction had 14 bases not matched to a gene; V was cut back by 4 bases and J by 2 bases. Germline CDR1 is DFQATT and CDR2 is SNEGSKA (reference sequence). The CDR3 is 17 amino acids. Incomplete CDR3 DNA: TGCAGTGCTACCTCCGCCGGGGTAGCGGGAAACACAGATACG. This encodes CSATSAGVAGNTDT. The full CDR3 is CSATSAGVAGNTDTQYF.

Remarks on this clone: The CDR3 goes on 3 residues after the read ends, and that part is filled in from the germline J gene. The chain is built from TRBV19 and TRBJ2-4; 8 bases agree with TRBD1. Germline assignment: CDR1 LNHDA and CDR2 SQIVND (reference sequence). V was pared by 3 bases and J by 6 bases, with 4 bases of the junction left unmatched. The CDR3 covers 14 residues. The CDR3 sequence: CASSMTGAINIQYF. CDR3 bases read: TGTGCCAGTAGTATGACAGGGGCTATAAACATT.

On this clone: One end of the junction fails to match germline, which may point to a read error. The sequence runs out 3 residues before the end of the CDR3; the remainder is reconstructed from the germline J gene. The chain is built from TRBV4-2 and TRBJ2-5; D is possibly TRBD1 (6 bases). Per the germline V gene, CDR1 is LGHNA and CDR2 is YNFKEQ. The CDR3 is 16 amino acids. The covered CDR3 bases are TGCGCCAGCAGCCAAGATCGAAACAGGGTGGGGGAGACC. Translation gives CASSQDRNRVGET. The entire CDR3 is CASSQDRNRVGETQYF.

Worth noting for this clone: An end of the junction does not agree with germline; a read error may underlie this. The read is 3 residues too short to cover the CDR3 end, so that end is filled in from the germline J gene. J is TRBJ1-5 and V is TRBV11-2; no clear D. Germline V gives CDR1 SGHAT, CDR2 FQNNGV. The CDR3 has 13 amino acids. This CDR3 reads CASSLGSYQPQHF. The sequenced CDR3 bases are TGTGCCAGCAGCTTAGGTAGCTATCAGCCC.

CDR3 sequence reads: CSARDGTGEETQYF. The part of the CDR3 DNA that was read is TGCAGTGCTAGAGACGGGACGGGGGAGGAGACC. The chain couples TRBV20-1 to TRBJ2-5; a possible D gene is TRBD2 (6 bases). The missing CDR3 end, 3 residues past where the read stops, is filled in from the germline J gene. V gave up 0 bases and J gave up 5 bases, with 13 bases separating them. CDR1 DFQATT and CDR2 SNEGSKA come from the germline V gene (reference sequence). The CDR3 runs 14 residues.

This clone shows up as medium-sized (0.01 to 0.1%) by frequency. The covered CDR3 bases are TGTGCCAGCAGCTTAATAACCGGGACAGTAAATTCACCC. It translates to CASSLITGTVNSP. The whole CDR3 sequence is CASSLITGTVNSPLHF. The chain is built from TRBV5-4 and TRBJ1-6; 7 bases are a match to TRBD1. The read halts 3 residues ahead of the CDR3 end, with the missing end drawn from the germline J gene. Germline V gene lookup returns CDR1 SGHNT and CDR2 YYREEE (reference sequence). The CDR3 is 16 amino acids. V dropped 2 bases and J dropped 7; count of bases not matched to a gene: 9.

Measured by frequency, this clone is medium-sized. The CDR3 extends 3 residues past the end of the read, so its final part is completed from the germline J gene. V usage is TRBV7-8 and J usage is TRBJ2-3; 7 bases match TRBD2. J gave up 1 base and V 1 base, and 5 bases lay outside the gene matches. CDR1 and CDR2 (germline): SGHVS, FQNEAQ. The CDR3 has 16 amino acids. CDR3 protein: CASSLGFRGGTDTQYF. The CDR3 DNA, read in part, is TGTGCCAGCAGCTTAGGATTTCGGGGGGGCACAGATACG. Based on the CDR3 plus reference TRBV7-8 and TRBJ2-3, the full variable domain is GAGVSQSPRYKVAKRGQDVALRCDPISGHVSLFWYQQALGQGPEFLTYFQNEAQLDKSGLPSDRFFAERPEGSVSTLKIQRTQQEDSAVYLCASSLGFRGGTDTQYFGPGTRLTVL.

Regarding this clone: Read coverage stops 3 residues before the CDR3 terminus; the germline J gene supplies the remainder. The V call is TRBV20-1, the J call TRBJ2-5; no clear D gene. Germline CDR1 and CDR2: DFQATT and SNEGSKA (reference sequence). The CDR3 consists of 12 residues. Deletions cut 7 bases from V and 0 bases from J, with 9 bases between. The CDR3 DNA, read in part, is TGCAGTGAAGAACGGGACCAAGAGACC. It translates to CSEERDQET. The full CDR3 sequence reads CSEERDQETQYF.

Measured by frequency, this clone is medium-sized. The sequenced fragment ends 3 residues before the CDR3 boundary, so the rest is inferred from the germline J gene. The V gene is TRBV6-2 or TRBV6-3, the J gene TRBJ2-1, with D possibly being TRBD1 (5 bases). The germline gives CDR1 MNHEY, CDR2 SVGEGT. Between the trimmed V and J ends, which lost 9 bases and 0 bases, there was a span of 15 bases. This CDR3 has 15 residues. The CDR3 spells CASSRVLSSYNEQFF. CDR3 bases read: TGTGCCAGTTCCAGGGTTCTTAGCTCCTACAATGAG.

The CDR3 loop reads CSALRQGGETQYF. CDR3 DNA, as far as it was read: TGCAGTGCTCTGAGACAGGGCGGGGAGACC. This chain joins TRBV20-1 and TRBJ2-5; the match to TRBD1 covers 7 bases. The CDR3 end is not reached by the read, which stops 3 residues before it; the germline J gene fills it in. The V gene end was trimmed by 5 bases and the J gene end by 5 bases; junction bases not matched to a gene: 8. The CDR3 totals 13 residues. Germline CDR1 is DFQATT and CDR2 is SNEGSKA (reference sequence).

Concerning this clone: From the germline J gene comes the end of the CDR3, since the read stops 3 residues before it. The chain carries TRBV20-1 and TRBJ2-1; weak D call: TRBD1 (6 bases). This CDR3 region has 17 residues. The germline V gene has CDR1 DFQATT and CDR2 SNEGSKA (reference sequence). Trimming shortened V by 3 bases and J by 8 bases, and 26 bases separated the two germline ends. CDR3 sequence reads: CSASPSRGRHRGDEQFF. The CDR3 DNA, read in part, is TGCAGTGCTAGTCCAAGCAGGGGAAGACACAGAGGGGATGAG.

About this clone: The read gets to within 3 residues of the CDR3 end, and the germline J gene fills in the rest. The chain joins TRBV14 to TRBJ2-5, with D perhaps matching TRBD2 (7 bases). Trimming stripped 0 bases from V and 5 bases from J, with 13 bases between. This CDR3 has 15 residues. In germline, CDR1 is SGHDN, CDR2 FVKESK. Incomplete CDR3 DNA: TGTGCCAGCAGCCAAGACGTCGGGGGGCAGGAGACC. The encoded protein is CASSQDVGGQET. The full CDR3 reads CASSQDVGGQETQYF.